The present T cell receptor beta chain was sequenced within a study of blood T cell repertoires in COVID-19. Study context: Samples came from the United States, Italy and Spain, spanning acute and convalescent COVID-19. PBMCs, B-cell-depleted T cells, or T cells were the source of the cDNA or gDNA that made up the material.

This table comes from immunoSEQ multiplex PCR, and its TCRdb copy is limited to in-frame clones, with some not included. The sample carries about 77,000 clones, 80% recorded once. The CDR3 sequence is 14 residues long. V was pared by 4 bases and J by 9 bases, with 7 bases of the junction left unmatched. Germline CDR1 reads SGHRS; CDR2 reads YFSETQ. What was sequenced was peripheral blood. The chain recombines TRBV5-1 with TRBJ2-1; 10 bases line up with TRBD1. The receptor was derived from a woman between 70 and 85 years old with acute or convalescent COVID-19. CDR3 bases: TGCGCCAGCAGCCGGGACAGGGGTCGCGGTGAGCAGTTCTTC. It is translated as CASSRDRGRGEQFF.